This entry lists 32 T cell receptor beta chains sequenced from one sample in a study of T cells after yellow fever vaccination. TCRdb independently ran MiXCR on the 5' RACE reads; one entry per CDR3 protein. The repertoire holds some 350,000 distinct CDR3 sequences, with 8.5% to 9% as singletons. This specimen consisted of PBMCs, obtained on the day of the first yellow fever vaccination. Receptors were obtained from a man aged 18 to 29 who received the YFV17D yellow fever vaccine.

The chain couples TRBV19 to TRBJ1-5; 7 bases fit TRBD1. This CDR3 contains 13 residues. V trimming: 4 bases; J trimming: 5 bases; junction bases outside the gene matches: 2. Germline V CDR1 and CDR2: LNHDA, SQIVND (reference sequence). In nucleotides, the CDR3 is TGTGCCAGTAGTAGGGACAGTCATCAGCCCCAGCATTTT. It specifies CASSRDSHQPQHF.

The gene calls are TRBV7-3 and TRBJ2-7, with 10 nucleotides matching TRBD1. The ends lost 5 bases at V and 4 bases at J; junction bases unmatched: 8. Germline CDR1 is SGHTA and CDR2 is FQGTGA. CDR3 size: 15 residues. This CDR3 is CASSHGQGGEYEQYF. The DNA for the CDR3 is TGTGCCAGCAGCCACGGACAGGGGGGGGAATACGAGCAGTACTTC. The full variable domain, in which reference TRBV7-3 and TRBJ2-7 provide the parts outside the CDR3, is GAGVSQTPSNKVTEKGKYVELRCDPISGHTALYWYRQSLGQGPEFLIYFQGTGAADDSGLPNDRFFAVRPEGSVSTLKIQRTERGDSAVYLCASSHGQGGEYEQYFGPGTRLTVT.

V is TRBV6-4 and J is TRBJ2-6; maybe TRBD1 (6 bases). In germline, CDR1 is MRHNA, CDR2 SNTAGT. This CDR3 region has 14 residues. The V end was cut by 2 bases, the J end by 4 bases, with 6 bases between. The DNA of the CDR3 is TGTGCCAGCAGTGACGGACAGGGGGCCAACGTCCTGACTTTC. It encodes CASSDGQGANVLTF.

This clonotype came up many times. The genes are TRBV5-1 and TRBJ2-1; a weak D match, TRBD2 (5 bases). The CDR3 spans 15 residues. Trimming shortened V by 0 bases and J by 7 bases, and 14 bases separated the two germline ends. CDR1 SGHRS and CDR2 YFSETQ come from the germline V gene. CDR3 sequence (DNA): TGCGCCAGCAGCTTGGTTGAGGTGGGAGCGAATGAGCAGTTCTTC. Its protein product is CASSLVEVGANEQFF.

CDR3 in amino acids: CSASGLDEKLFF. The CDR3 DNA reads TGCAGTGCTAGTGGGTTGGATGAAAAACTGTTTTTT. V gene TRBV20-1 combines with J gene TRBJ1-4; no reliable D call. With 3 bases removed from V and 6 bases from J, the gap between germline ends came to 8 bases. This CDR3 is 12 amino acids long. Germline V lookup: CDR1 DFQATT, CDR2 SNEGSKA (reference sequence).

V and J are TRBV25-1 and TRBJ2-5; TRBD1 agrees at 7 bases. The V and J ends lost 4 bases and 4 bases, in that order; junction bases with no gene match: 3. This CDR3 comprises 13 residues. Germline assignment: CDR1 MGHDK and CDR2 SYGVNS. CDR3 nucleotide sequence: TGTGCCAGCAGTGGGGACAGAGCAGAGACCCAGTACTTC. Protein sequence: CASSGDRAETQYF.

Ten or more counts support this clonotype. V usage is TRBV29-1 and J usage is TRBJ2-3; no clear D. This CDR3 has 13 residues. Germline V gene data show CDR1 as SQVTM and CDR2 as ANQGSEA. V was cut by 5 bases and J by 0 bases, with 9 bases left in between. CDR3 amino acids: CSVNVGSTDTQYF. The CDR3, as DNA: TGCAGCGTTAACGTGGGGAGCACAGATACGCAGTATTTT.

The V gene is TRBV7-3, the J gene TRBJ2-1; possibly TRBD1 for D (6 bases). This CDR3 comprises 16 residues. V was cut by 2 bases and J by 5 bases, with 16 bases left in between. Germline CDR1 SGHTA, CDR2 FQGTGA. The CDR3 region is CASSLWDGKGDNEQFF. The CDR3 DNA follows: TGTGCCAGCAGCTTATGGGACGGGAAGGGGGACAATGAGCAGTTCTTC.

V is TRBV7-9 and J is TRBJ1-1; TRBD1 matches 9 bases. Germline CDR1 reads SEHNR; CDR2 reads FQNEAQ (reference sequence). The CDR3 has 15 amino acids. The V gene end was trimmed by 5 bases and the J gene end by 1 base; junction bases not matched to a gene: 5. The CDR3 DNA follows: TGTGCCAGCAGCGTCCCGGGACAGGGGAACACTGAAGCTTTCTTT. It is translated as CASSVPGQGNTEAFF.

CDR3 bases: TGTGCCAGCAGCCGCCAAACGACGGATTCAGGTGAAGCTTTCTTT. Its protein is CASSRQTTDSGEAFF. The V call is TRBV7-2, the J call TRBJ1-1; the D is unclear. This CDR3 is 15 amino acids long. V lost 5 bases, J lost 7 bases, and 20 bases lay in between. Germline lookup yields CDR1 SGHTA and CDR2 FQGNSA.

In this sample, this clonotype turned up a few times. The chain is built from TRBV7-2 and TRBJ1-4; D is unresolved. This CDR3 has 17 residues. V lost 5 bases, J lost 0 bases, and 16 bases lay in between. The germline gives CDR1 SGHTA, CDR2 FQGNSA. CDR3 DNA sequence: TGTGCCAGCAGCCCCCGCCCCATTTATGCAACTAATGAAAAACTGTTTTTT. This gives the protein CASSPRPIYATNEKLFF.

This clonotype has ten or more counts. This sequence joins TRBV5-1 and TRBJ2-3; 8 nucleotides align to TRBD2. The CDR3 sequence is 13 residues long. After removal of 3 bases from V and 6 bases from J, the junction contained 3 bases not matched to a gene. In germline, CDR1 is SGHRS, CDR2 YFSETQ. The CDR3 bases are TGCGCCAGCAGCTCCAGGACTAGCGATACGCAGTATTTT. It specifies CASSSRTSDTQYF.

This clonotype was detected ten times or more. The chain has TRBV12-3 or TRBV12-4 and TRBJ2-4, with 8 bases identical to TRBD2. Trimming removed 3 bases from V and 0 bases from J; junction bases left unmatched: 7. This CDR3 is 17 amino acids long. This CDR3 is CASSFSRGDLAKNIQYF. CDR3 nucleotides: TGTGCCAGCAGTTTCTCGCGGGGGGACCTAGCCAAAAACATTCAGTACTTC.

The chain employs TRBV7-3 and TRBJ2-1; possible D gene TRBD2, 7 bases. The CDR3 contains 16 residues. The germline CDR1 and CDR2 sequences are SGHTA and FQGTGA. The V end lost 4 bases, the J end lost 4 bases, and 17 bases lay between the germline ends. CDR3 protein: CASSSLGGALYNEQFF. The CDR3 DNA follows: TGTGCCAGCAGCTCGTTGGGGGGGGCCTTATACAATGAGCAGTTCTTC.

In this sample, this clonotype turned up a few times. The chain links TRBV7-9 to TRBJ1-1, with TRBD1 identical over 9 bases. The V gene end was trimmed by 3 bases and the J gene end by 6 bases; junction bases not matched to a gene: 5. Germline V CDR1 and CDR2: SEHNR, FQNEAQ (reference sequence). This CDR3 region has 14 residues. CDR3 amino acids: CASSLNRGLAEAFF. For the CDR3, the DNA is TGTGCCAGCAGCTTGAACAGGGGGCTGGCTGAAGCTTTCTTT.

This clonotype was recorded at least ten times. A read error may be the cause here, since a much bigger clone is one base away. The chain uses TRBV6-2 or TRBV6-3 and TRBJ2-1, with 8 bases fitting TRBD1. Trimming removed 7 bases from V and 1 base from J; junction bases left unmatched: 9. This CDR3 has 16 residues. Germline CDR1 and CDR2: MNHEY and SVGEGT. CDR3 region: CASKTYRGESYNEQFF. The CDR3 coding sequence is TGTGCCAGCAAAACCTACAGGGGGGAATCCTACAATGAGCAGTTCTTC.

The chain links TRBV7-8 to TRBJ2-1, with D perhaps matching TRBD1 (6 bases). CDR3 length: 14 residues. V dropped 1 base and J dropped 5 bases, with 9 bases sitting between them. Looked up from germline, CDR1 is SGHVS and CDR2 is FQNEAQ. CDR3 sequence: CASSLVSGDNEQFF. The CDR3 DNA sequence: TGTGCCAGCAGCTTAGTCTCAGGGGACAATGAGCAGTTCTTC. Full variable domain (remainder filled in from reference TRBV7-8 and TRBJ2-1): GAGVSQSPRYKVAKRGQDVALRCDPISGHVSLFWYQQALGQGPEFLTYFQNEAQLDKSGLPSDRFFAERPEGSVSTLKIQRTQQEDSAVYLCASSLVSGDNEQFFGPGTRLTVL.

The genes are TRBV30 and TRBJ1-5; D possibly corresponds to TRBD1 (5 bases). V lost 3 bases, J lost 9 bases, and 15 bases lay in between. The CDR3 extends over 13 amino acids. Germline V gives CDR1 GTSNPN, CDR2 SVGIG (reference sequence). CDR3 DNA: TGTGCCTGGAGCGGGGACGCGGCGGGGCCCCAGCATTTT. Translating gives CAWSGDAAGPQHF.

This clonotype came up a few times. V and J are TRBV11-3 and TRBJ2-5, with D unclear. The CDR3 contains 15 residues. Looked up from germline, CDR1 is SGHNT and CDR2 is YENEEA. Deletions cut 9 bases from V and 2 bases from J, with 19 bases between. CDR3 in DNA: TGTGCCAGGCCTTTAGGCAGCAATGCACAAGAGACCCAGTACTTC. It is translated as CARPLGSNAQETQYF.

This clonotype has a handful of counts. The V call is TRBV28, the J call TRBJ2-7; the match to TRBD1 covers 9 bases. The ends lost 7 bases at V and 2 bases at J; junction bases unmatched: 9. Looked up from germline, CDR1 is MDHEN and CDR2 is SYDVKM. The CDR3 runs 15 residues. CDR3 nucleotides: TGTGCCAGCACTGAGGGACAGGGAAGGACCTACGAGCAGTACTTC. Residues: CASTEGQGRTYEQYF.

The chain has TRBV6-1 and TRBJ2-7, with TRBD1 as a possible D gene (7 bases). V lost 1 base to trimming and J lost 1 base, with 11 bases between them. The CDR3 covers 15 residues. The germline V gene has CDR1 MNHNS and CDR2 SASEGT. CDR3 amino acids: CASSEGAGGSYEQYV. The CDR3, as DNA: TGTGCCAGCAGTGAAGGTGCAGGGGGGTCCTACGAGCAGTACGTC.

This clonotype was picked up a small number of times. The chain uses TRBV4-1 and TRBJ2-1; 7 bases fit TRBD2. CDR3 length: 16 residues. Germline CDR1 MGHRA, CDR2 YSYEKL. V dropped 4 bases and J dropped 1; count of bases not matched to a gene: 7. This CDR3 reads CASSPLGRVSYNEQFF. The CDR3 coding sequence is TGCGCCAGCAGCCCCCTAGGGAGGGTATCCTACAATGAGCAGTTCTTC.

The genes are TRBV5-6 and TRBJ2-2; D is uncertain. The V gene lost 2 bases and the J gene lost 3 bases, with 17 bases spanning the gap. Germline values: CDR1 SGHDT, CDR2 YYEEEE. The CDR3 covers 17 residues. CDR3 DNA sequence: TGTGCCAGCAGCTTTCCCAGACCCCCGGTCGACACCGGGGAGCTGTTTTTT. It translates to CASSFPRPPVDTGELFF.

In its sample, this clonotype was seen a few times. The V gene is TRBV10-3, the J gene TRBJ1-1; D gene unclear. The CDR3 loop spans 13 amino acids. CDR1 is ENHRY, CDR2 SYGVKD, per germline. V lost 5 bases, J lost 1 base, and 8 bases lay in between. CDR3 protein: CAISQAGNTEAFF. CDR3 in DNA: TGTGCCATCAGTCAAGCCGGGAACACTGAAGCTTTCTTT.

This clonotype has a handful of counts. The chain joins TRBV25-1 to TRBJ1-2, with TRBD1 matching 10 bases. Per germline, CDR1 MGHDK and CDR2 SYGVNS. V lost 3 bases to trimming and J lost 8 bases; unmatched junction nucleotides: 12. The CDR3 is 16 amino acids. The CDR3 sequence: CASSDIPGTGVIGYTF. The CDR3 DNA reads TGTGCCAGCAGTGACATCCCCGGGACAGGGGTTATCGGCTACACCTTC.

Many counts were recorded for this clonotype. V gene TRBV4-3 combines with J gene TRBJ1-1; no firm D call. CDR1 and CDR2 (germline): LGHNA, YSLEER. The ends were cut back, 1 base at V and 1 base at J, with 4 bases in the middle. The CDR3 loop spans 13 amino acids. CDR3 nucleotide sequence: TGCGCCAGCAGCCAAGGGGAGAACACTGAAGCTTTCTTT. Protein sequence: CASSQGENTEAFF.

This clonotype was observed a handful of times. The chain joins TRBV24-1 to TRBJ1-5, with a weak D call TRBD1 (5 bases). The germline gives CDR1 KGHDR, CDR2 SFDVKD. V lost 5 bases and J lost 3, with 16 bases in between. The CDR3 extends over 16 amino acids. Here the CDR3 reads CATSALGTRHNQPQHF. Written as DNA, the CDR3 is TGTGCCACCAGTGCCCTGGGGACCAGACACAATCAGCCCCAGCATTTT.

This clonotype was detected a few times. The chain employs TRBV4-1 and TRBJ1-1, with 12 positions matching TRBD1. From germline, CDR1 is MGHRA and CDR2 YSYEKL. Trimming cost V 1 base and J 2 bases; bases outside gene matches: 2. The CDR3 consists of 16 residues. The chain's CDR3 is CASSQGGTGGNTEAFF. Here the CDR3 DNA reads TGCGCCAGCAGCCAAGGGGGGACAGGGGGCAACACTGAAGCTTTCTTT.

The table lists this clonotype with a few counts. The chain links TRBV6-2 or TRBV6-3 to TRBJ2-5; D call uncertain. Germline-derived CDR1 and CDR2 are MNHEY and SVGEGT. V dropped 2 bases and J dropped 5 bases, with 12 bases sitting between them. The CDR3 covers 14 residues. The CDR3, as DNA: TGTGCCAGCAGTTACGTGGGGAACTGGGAGACCCAGTACTTC. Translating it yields CASSYVGNWETQYF.

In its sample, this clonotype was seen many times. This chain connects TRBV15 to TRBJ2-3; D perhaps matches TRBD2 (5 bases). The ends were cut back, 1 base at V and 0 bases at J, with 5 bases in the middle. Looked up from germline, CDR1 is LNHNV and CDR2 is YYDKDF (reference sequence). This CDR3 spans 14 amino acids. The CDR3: CATSRGTSTDTQYF. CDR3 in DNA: TGTGCCACCAGCAGAGGGACTAGCACAGATACGCAGTATTTT. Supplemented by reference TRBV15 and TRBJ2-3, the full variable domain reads DAMVIQNPRYQVTQFGKPVTLSCSQTLNHNVMYWYQQKSSQAPKLLFHYYDKDFNNEADTPDNFQSRRPNTSFCFLDIRSPGLGDTAMYLCATSRGTSTDTQYFGPGTRLTVL.

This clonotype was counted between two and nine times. The CDR3 bases are TGTGCCAGCAGCGTAGGGTTCGGCGGGGCCGGAGATACGCAGTATTTT. This codes for CASSVGFGGAGDTQYF. This chain uses TRBV9 with TRBJ2-3; D is possibly TRBD2 (6 bases). The CDR3 sequence is 16 residues long. CDR1 and CDR2 from the germline V gene are SGDLS and YYNGEE. Between the trimmed V and J ends, which lost 0 bases and 5 bases, there was a span of 16 bases.

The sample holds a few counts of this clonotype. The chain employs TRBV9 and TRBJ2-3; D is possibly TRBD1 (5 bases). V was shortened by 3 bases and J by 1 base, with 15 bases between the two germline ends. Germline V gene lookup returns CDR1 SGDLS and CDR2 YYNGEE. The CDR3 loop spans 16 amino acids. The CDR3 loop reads CASSEPREGGTDTQYF. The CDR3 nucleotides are TGTGCCAGCAGCGAGCCCAGGGAAGGGGGCACAGATACGCAGTATTTT.